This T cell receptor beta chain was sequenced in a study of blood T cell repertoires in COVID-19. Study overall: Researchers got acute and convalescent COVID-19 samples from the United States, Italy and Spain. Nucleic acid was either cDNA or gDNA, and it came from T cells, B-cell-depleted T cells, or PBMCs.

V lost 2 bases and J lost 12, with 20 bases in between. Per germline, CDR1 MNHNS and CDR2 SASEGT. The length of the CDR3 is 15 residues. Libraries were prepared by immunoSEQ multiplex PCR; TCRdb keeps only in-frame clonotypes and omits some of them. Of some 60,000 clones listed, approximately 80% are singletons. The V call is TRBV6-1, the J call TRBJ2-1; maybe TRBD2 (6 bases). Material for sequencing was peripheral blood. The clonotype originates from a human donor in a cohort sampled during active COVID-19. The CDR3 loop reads CASSEPGLATYRQFF. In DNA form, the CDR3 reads TGTGCCAGCAGTGAACCGGGACTCGCCACGTATCGGCAGTTCTTC.